This TCR beta chain is from a study of T-cell memory formation after mild COVID-19. Researchers used 5'RACE with constant-segment primers to make TCR alpha and TCR beta cDNA libraries that carry sample barcodes and UMIs. A single record per CDR3 protein comes from TCRdb applying MiXCR to the 5' RACE reads. This repertoire shows about 470,000 distinct CDR3 sequences, over 15% found once; its top ten account for over 9%. Trimming cost V 6 bases and J 8 bases, with 10 bases left between them. Germline lookup yields CDR1 LNHDA and CDR2 SQIVND (reference sequence). The CDR3 is made up of 11 amino acids. This TCR came from an adult woman who had mild COVID-19 (a few samples of this study predate the infection). Cell type and time point are not known. Sequencing was carried out using PBMCs or a T cell subset sorted from them (not recorded which). This chain connects TRBV19 to TRBJ1-2; D uncertain. The CDR3 reads CASRSGSGYTF. The DNA for the CDR3 is TGTGCCAGTAGATCGGGGAGCGGCTACACCTTC. The complete variable domain, with remaining parts taken from reference TRBV19 and TRBJ1-2, reads DGGITQSPKYLFRKEGQNVTLSCEQNLNHDAMYWYRQDPGQGLRLIYYSQIVNDFQKGDIAEGYSVSREKKESFPLTVTSAQKNPTAFYLCASRSGSGYTFGSGTRLTVV.